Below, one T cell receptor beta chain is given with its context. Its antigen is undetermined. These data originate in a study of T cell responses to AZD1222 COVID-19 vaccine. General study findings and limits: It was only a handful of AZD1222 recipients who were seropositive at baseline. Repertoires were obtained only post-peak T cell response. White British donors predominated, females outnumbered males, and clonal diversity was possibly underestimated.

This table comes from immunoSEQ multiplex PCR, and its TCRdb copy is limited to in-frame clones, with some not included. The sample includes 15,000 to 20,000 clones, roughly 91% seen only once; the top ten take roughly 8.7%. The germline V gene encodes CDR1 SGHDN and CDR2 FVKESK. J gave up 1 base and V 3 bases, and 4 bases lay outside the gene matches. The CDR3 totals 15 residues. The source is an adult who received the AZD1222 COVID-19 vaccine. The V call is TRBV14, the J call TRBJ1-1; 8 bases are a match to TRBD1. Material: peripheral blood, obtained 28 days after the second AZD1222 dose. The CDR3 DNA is TGTGCCAGCAGCCAGAGACAGGGGTGGAACACTGAAGCTTTCTTT. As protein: CASSQRQGWNTEAFF.